Detailed here is one TCR beta chain. This clonotype was seen just once. Its antigen is unknown. No quality values exist for individual bases; no much larger clone is one base distant. Weak support is all one read offers. This specimen belongs to a study of CD8 T cells in Susac syndrome (dated by TCRdb to between 2017 and 2020). With regard to the full study: Among the Susac syndrome patients who were sequenced, clinically active disease was present in more than 5 and clinical remission was observed in under ten. Susac syndrome patients were therapy-naive, on corticosteroids (some also receiving IVIg), or on IVIg alone at blood withdrawal. The study used repertoire sequencing to test whether antigen drove CD8+ T cell activation and differentiation in Susac syndrome. The clonality of the CD8+ T cell repertoire was compared across approximately 11 healthy donors, around 14 Susac syndrome patients and about 16 multiple sclerosis patients.

The study at large found these results: The number of individuals in the TCR sequencing and HLA analysis was acknowledged as relatively small. Sixteen and five Susac-specific public clones were found in the total CD8+ and CD8+ TEMRA repertoires, respectively. Clonal expansion was seen in Susac syndrome CD8+ repertoires, peaking in CD8+ TEMRA cells and being greater in clinically active patients than in remitting ones.

Relative to germline, V is 1 base shorter and J is 1 base shorter, with 10 bases between their ends. The cysteine opens and the phenylalanine closes a CDR3 of 15 amino acids. The only DNA kept is the CDR3, 45 bases in frame from the first base. CDR1 and CDR2 (SEHNR, FQNEAQ) derive from the germline V gene (reference sequence). RNA was extracted using the RNeasy kit, and about 0.45 to 1 ug of the RNA was reverse transcribed with random hexamers. TCR beta CDR3 regions were amplified with the immunoSEQ multiplex PCR assay covering 54 Vbeta and 13 Jbeta segments. PCR amplification bias was corrected using a synthetic template baseline for primer optimization and computational correction. The original methods were these. Reads were annotated to V, D and J genes per IMGT and analyzed with immunoSEQ Analyzer, keeping only productive sequences. To calculate clonality, Shannon entropy was normalized by log2 of the number of productive unique sequences and then subtracted from one. For each patient and control, public and private clones were evaluated within the 100 most prevalent clones. Clones were defined as Susac-specific if absent from the healthy and MS cohorts, from 900 to 1,200 published viral clones and from other ImmuneACCESS disease sequences. TCRdb applied fastp at Q25 and MiXCR to the public reads, then kept only in-frame beta chains. Rows are unified per CDR3 protein, each entry keeping the most common DNA and genes. These V and J calls derive from TCRdb rather than the authors' analysis. The sample data list tens of thousands of distinct CDR3 sequences, and about 94% of these were observed just once. Of the sample, approximately 0.9% falls within the top ten clones.

High-throughput TCR beta sequencing profiled peripheral blood CD8+ and CD4+ T cells from healthy donors, Susac syndrome patients and multiple sclerosis patients. Recently defined diagnostic criteria for definite or probable disease were met by the Susac syndrome patients. CD8+ TEMRA cells were enriched by FACS, while bulk CD8+ and CD4+ T cells were purified by magnetic negative isolation. Blood was collected in EDTA tubes and processed within 24 hours, with PBMCs isolated through density gradient centrifugation. PBMCs intended for TCR sequencing were cryopreserved in liquid nitrogen and were subsequently thawed in a 37 degrees C water bath. The sorted or isolated CD4+, CD8+ and CD8+ TEMRA cells reached a purity of at least 90%.

The TCR comes from a human donor with Susac syndrome. The rearranged segments are TRBV7-9 and TRBJ1-2; the D gene remains uncertain. What was sequenced was CD8+ T cells from PBMCs. The DNA reads as follows: TGTGCCAGCAGCTTAGTCCAGAATCATAACTATGGCTACACCTTC. Its protein reads: CASSLVQNHNYGYTF.